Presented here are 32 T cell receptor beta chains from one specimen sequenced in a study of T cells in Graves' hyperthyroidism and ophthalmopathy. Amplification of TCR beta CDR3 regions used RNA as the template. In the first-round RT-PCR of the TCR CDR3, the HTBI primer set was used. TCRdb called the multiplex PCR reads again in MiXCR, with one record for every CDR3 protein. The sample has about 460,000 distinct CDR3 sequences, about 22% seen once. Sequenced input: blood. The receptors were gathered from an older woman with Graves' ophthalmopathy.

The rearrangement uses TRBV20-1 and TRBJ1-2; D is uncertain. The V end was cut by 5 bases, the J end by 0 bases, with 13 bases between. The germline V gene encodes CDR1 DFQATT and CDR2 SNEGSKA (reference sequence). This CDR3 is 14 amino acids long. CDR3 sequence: CSASLVQANYGYTF. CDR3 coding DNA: TGCAGTGCTTCCCTGGTACAAGCTAACTATGGCTACACCTTC.

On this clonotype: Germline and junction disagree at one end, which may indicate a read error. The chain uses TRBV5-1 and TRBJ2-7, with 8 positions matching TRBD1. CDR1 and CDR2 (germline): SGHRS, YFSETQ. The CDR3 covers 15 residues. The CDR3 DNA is TGTGCCAGCAGCTTAGCACAGGGGGTCGACTACGAGCAGTACTTC. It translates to CASSLAQGVDYEQYF.

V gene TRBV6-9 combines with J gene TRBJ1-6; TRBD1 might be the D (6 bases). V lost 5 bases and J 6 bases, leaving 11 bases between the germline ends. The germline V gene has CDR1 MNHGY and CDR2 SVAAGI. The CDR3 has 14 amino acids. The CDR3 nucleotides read TGTGCCAGCAGTAGACAGGAGTCTAATTCACCCCTCCACTTT. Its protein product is CASSRQESNSPLHF.

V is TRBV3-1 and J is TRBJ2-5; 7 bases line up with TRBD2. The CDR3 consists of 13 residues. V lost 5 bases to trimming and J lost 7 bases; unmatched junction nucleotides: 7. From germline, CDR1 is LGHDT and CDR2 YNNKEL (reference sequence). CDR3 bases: TGTGCCAGCAGCAGCGGACTAGGCGGGACCCAGTACTTC. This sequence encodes CASSSGLGGTQYF.

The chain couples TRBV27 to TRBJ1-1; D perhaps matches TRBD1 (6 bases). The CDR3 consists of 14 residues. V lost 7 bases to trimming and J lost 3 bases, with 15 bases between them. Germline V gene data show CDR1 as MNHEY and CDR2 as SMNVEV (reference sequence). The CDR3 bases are TGTGCCAGCATTTCAGACAGGTACTACACTGAAGCTTTCTTT. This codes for CASISDRYYTEAFF.

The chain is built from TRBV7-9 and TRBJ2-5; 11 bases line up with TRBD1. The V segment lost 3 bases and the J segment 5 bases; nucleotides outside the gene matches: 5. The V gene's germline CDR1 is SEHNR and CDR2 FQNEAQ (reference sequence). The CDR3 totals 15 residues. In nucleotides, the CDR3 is TGTGCCAGCAGCTTCGGACAGGGGGCGGGGGAGACCCAGTACTTC. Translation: CASSFGQGAGETQYF.

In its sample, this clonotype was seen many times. The CDR3 DNA reads as TGTGCCGGACGACAAGGGGCGAGCACCGGGGAGCTGTTTTTT. Its protein product is CAGRQGASTGELFF. The chain employs TRBV12-3 or TRBV12-4 and TRBJ2-2; D might be TRBD1 (5 bases). V gave up 11 bases and J gave up 4 bases, with 17 bases separating them. This CDR3 is 14 amino acids long.

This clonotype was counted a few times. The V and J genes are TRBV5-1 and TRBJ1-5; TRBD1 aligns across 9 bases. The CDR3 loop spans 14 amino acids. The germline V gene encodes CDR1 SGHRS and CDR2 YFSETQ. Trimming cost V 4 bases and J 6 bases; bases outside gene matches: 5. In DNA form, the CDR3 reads TGCGCCAGCAGCCCGGGACAGGGCATTCAGCCCCAGCATTTT. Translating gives CASSPGQGIQPQHF.

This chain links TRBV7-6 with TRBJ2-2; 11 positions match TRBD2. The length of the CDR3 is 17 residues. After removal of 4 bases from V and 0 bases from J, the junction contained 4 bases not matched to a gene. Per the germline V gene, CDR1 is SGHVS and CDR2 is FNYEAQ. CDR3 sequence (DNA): TGTGCCAGCAGCTGGGGACTAGCGGAGTCGAACACCGGGGAGCTGTTTTTT. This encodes CASSWGLAESNTGELFF.

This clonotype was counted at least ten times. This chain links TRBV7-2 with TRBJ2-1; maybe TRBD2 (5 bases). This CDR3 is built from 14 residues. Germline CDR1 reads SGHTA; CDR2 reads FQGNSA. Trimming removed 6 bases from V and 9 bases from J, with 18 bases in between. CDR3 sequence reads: CASRRFTGNAEQFF. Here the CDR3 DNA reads TGTGCCAGCAGGAGATTCACCGGGAACGCTGAGCAGTTCTTC.

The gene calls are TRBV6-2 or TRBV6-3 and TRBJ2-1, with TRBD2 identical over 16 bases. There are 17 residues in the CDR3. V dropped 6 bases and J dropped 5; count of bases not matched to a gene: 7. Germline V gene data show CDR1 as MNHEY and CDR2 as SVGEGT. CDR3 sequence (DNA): TGTGCCAGCAGCCTGACGGGACTAGCGGGAGGGGACAATGAGCAGTTCTTC. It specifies CASSLTGLAGGDNEQFF.

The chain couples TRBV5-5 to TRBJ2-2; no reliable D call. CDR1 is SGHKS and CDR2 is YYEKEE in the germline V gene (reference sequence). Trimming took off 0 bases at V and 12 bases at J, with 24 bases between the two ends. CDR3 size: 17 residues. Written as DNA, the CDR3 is TGTGCCAGCAGCTTGGGAGGACGCCCCAGCGAAGGGTATAAGCTGTTTTTT. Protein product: CASSLGGRPSEGYKLFF.

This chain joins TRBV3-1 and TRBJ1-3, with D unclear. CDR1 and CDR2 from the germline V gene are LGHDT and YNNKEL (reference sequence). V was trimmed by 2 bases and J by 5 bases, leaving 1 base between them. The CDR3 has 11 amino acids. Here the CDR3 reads CASSQRNTIYF. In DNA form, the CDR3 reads TGTGCCAGCAGCCAAAGAAACACCATATATTTT.

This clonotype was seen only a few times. CDR3 residues: CASSSQVSYEQYF. The CDR3 DNA is TGTGCCAGCAGCTCCCAGGTCTCCTACGAGCAGTACTTC. V gene TRBV7-2 combines with J gene TRBJ2-7; the D is unclear. V dropped 4 bases and J dropped 0 bases, with 7 bases sitting between them. The CDR3 spans 13 residues. Germline lookup yields CDR1 SGHTA and CDR2 FQGNSA.

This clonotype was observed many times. The CDR3 loop reads CSASRLSDTEAFF. In DNA, the CDR3 is TGCAGTGCTAGTCGATTATCGGACACTGAAGCTTTCTTT. The gene calls are TRBV20-1 and TRBJ1-1; D remains ambiguous. The length of the CDR3 is 13 residues. Deletions cut 3 bases from V and 3 bases from J, with 11 bases between. Germline loops: CDR1 DFQATT, CDR2 SNEGSKA (reference sequence).

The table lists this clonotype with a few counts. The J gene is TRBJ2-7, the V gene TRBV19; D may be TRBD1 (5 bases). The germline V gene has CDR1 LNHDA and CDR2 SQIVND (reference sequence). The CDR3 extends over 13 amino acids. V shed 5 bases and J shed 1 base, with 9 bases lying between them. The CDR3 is CASSRRQSYEQYF. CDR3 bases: TGTGCCAGTAGTCGGCGACAGTCCTACGAGCAGTACTTC.

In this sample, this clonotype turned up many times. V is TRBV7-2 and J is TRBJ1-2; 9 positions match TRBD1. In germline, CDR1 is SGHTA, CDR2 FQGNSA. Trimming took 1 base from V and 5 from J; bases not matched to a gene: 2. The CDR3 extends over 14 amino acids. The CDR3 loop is CASSLETGGYGYTF. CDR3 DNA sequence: TGTGCCAGCAGCTTAGAGACAGGGGGTTATGGCTACACCTTC.

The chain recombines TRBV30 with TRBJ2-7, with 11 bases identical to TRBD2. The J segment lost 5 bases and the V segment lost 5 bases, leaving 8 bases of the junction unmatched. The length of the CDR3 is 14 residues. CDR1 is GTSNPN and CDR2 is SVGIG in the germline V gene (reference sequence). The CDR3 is CAWATSGSFHEQYF. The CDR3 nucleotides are TGTGCCTGGGCCACTAGCGGGAGTTTCCACGAGCAGTACTTC. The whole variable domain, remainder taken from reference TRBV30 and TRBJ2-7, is SQTIHQWPATLVQPVGSPLSLECTVEGTSNPNLYWYRQAAGRGLQLLFYSVGIGQISSEVPQNLSASRPQDRQFILSSKKLLLSDSGFYLCAWATSGSFHEQYFGPGTRLTVT.

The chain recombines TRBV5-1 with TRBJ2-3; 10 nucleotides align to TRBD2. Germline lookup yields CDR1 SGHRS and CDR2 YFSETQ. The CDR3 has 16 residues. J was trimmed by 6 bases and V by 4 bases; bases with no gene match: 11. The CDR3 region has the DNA TGCGCCAGCAGCCTCCGCTTAGCGGGAGGAGCGGATACGCAGTATTTT. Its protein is CASSLRLAGGADTQYF.

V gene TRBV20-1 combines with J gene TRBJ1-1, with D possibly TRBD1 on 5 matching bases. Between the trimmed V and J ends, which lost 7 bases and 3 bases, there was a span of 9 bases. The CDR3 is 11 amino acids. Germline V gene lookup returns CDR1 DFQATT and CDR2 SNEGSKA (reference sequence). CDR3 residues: CSGGADTEAFF. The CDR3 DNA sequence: TGCAGTGGCGGGGCTGACACTGAAGCTTTCTTT.

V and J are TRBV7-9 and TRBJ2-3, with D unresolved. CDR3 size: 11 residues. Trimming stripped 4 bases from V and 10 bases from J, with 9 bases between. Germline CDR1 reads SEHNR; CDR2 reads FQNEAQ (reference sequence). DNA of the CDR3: TGTGCCAGCAGCTCAAGAATTGCGCAGTATTTT. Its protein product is CASSSRIAQYF.

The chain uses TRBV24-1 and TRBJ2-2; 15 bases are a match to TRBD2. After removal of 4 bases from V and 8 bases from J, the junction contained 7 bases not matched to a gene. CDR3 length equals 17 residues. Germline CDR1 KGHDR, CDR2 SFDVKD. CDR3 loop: CATSDPGLAGGPGELFF. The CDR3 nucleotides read TGTGCCACCAGTGACCCAGGACTAGCGGGAGGGCCGGGGGAGCTGTTTTTT.

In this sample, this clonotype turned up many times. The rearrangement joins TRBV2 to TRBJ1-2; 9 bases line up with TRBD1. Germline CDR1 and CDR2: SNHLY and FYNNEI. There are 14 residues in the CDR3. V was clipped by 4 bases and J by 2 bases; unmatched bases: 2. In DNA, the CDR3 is TGTGCCAGCAGTGGGGACAGGGTAAACTATGGCTACACCTTC. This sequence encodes CASSGDRVNYGYTF.

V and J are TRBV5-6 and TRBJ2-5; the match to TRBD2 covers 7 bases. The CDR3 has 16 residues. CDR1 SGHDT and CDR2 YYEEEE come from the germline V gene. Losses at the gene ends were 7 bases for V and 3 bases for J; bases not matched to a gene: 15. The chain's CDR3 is CASRWIKLRGKETQYF. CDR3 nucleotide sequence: TGTGCCAGCCGCTGGATCAAATTGCGGGGGAAAGAGACCCAGTACTTC.

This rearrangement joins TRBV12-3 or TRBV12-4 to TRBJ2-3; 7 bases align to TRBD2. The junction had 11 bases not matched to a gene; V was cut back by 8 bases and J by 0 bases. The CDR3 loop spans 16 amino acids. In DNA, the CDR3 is TGTGCCAGCGCGCGGGAGAGGCTCGGAAGCACAGATACGCAGTATTTT. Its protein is CASARERLGSTDTQYF.

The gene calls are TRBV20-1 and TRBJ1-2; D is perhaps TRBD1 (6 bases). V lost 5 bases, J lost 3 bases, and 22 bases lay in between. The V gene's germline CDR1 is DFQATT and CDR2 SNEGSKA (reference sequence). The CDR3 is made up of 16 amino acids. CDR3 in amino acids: CSAHTGQRSHHYGYTF. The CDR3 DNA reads TGCAGTGCTCATACTGGACAGCGATCACACCACTATGGCTACACCTTC.

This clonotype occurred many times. The CDR3 DNA reads TGTGCCAGCAGTTTCCGGGTGGGGGCAGAGACCCAGTACTTC. It translates to CASSFRVGAETQYF. J is TRBJ2-5 and V is TRBV12-3 or TRBV12-4, with a tentative D call TRBD1 (6 bases). The CDR3 contains 14 residues. V was shortened by 3 bases and J by 4 bases, with 12 bases between the two germline ends.

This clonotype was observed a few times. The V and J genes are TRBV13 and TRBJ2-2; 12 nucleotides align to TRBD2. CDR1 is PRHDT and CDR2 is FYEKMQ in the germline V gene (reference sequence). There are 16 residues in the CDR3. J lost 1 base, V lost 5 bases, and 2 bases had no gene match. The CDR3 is CASSGGLAGNTGELFF. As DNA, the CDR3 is TGTGCCAGCAGCGGGGGACTAGCGGGGAACACCGGGGAGCTGTTTTTT.

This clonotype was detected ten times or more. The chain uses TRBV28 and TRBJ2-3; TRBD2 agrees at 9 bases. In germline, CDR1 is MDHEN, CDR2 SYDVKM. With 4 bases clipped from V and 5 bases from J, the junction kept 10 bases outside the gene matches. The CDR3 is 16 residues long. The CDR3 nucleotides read TGTGCCAGCAGTTGGGGTAGCGGGAGACTCGTAGATACGCAGTATTTT. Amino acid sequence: CASSWGSGRLVDTQYF.

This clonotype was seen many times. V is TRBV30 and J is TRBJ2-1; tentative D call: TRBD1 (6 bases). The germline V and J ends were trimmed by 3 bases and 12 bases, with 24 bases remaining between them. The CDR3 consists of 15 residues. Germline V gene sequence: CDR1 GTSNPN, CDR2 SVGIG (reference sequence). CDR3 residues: CAWRDSWFLRVGQFF. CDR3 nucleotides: TGTGCCTGGAGGGACAGCTGGTTTTTGCGAGTTGGGCAGTTCTTC.

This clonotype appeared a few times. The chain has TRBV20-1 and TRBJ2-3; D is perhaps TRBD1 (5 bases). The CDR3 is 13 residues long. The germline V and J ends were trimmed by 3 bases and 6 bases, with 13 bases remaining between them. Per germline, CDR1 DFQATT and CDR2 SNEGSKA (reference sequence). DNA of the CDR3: TGCAGTGCTAGCTACAGGTCCGTGGATACGCAGTATTTT. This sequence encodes CSASYRSVDTQYF.

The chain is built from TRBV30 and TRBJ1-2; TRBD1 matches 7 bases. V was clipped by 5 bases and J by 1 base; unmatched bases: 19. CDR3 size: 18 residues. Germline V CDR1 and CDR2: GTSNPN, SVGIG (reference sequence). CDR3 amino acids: CAWGDSRDRNSFNYGYTF. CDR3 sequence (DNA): TGTGCCTGGGGAGATTCCCGGGACAGAAACAGCTTTAACTATGGCTACACCTTC.